A selection of T cell receptor beta chains follows, all from one sample in a study of T cell changes during pregnancy in multiple sclerosis. Data came from immunoSEQ multiplex PCR; TCRdb stores just in-frame clones and leaves some out. Among about 59,000 clones listed, approximately 94% were seen once. The sequencing used CD8+ T cells from peripheral blood mononuclear cells, collected after pregnancy. Receptors originate from a female donor with multiple sclerosis, enrolled in a pregnancy study. The CDR3 runs from the conserved cysteine through the conserved F or W. The order of the fields is J gene, clone size, V gene, CDR3 protein. Clone size, where shown, is once, few, many, or a class for clones that have expanded.

TRBJ2-7 - TRBV19 CASSSGTGEIYEQYF
TRBJ2-7 - TRBV7-9 CASSSDRYSFYEQYF
TRBJ2-1 - TRBV19 CASSMGLTNEQFF
TRBJ1-2 - TRBV27 CASSSDRGLYGYTF
TRBJ1-3 - TRBV10-3 CAIGIGAERPSGNTIYF
TRBJ2-7 - TRBV19 CASSIGSRWGEEQYF
TRBJ1-2 - TRBV19 CAISSGGFYGYTF
TRBJ2-2 - TRBV2 CASVPSSQQGTGELFF
TRBJ2-7 - TRBV7-8 CASSYLAGTYEQYF
TRBJ2-1 - TRBV4-3 CASSQVASGRYNEQFF
TRBJ2-3 - TRBV27 CASSPRLGPTDTQYF
TRBJ2-1 - TRBV9 CASTPSGTSGANEQFF
TRBJ2-7 - TRBV28 CASSFPGGNYEQYF
TRBJ2-2 - TRBV27 CASSLSGRGGGELFF
TRBJ2-1 - TRBV5-1 CASNQLAGGYNEQFF
TRBJ2-2 - TRBV6-6 CASGQGNTGELFF
TRBJ2-7 - TRBV27 CASSLSGGGSYEQYF
TRBJ2-1 - TRBV15 CATKAPPYNEQFF
TRBJ2-7 - TRBV6-5 CATRQRDSYEQYF
TRBJ1-1 many TRBV28 CASSLVKGGTEAFF
TRBJ1-1 few TRBV19 CASTPVGGTEAFF
TRBJ2-2 - TRBV2 CASAGVAGELFF
TRBJ2-7 - TRBV11-2 CASSGRAGEPGYEQYF
TRBJ2-3 few TRBV5-4 CASSLDRGREDTQYF
TRBJ2-1 - TRBV4-3 CASSQDSGASGYYNEQFF
TRBJ2-7 - TRBV2 CASSEARGSSYEQYF
TRBJ1-4 - TRBV6-6 CASSTLGQGGEKLFF
TRBJ2-1 - TRBV27 CASSFGASSYNEQFF
TRBJ1-3 - TRBV10-3 CANWSGGLGNTIYF
TRBJ1-5 - TRBV4-1 CASSQLGLGSQPQHF
TRBJ2-7 - TRBV5-6 CASSRGNNYEQYF
TRBJ2-3 - TRBV9 CASSVEGQPTDTQYF
TRBJ1-2 - TRBV2 CASSVGQGKTYGYTF
TRBJ1-1 - TRBV30 CAWSVHLNTEAFF
TRBJ1-2 - TRBV29-1 CSVEGEGSSYGYTF
TRBJ1-1 - TRBV29-1 CSVEGEGPRGTEAFF
TRBJ1-3 - TRBV21-1 CASIGQGNTIYF
TRBJ1-4 - TRBV7-6 CASSLLPYPNSGTNEKLFF
TRBJ2-1 - TRBV27 CASGGTGYNEQFF
TRBJ2-7 - TRBV28 CASSPQGRWHEQYF
TRBJ2-1 - TRBV10-2 CASSDPGTGLQQFF
TRBJ1-2 - TRBV19 CASSTPGETGYTF
TRBJ2-5 - TRBV7-6 CASSLGRDAGTQYF
TRBJ1-1 - TRBV6-5 CASSGRQGTNTEAFF
TRBJ2-1 - TRBV28 CASSPRLAGGRLYNEQFF
TRBJ2-2 - TRBV5-7 CASIYRGEYTGELFF
TRBJ1-2 - TRBV9 CASSVTGSPLFNYGYTF
TRBJ2-6 - TRBV21-1 CASSKERTGRGRGANVLTF
TRBJ1-2 - TRBV7-9 CASSLSGADSIYGYTF
TRBJ2-1 - TRBV7-9 CASSKLAGGPSEQFF
TRBJ2-2 - TRBV7-9 CASSFPGTGHTGELFF
TRBJ2-7 - TRBV5-5 CASTPDGTATYEQYF
TRBJ1-1 few TRBV7-9 CASSLDPDWSEAFF
TRBJ1-1 - TRBV4-1 CASSLVGRTEAFF
TRBJ1-3 - TRBV29-1 CSVGGDSGNTIYF
TRBJ2-7 - TRBV4-1 CASSQGQGPVYEQYF
TRBJ2-3 once TRBV6-5 CASHRTSGSTDTQYF